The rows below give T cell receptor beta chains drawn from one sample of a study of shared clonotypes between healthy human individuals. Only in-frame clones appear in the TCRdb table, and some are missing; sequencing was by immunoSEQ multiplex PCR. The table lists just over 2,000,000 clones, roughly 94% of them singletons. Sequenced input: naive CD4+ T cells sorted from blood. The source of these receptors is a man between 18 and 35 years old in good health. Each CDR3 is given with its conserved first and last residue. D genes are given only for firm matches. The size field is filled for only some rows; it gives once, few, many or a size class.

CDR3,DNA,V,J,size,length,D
CASSDLLMTTQYF,TGTGCCAGCAGTGACCTACTGATGACTACGCAGTATTTT,TRBV6-1,TRBJ2-3,NA,13,NA
CASSPQSGSNQPQHF,TGTGCCAGCAGCCCCCAGTCCGGTAGCAATCAGCCCCAGCATTTT,TRBV7-2,TRBJ1-5,NA,15,NA
CASSEGLAGVYEQFF,TGCGCCAGCAGTGAGGGACTAGCGGGAGTGTATGAGCAGTTCTTC,TRBV10-1,TRBJ2-1,NA,15,TRBD2
CASSPHEGYTF,TGTGCCAGCAGCCCCCACGAGGGCTACACCTTC,TRBV7-2,TRBJ1-2,NA,11,NA
CASSTANNSPLHF,TGTGCCAGCAGTACCGCCAATAATTCACCCCTCCACTTT,TRBV27,TRBJ1-6,NA,13,NA
CASSDPNPGVTEAFF,TGTGCCAGCAGTGACCCCAATCCAGGGGTCACTGAAGCTTTCTTT,TRBV25-1,TRBJ1-1,once,15,NA
CASSLPLAGEGQYF,TGTGCCAGCAGCTTACCTCTAGCGGGGGAGGGGCAGTACTTC,TRBV7-2,TRBJ2-7,NA,14,TRBD2
CASRRKQGLMNTEAFF,TGTGCCAGCAGACGCAAACAGGGTTTAATGAACACTGAAGCTTTCTTT,TRBV28,TRBJ1-1,NA,16,NA
CASSQALAGVDEQFF,TGCGCCAGCAGCCAGGCACTAGCGGGGGTCGATGAGCAGTTCTTC,TRBV5-1,TRBJ2-1,NA,15,TRBD2
CASSLGLAGAPGLETQYF,TGCGCCAGCAGCTTAGGACTAGCGGGGGCCCCGGGGTTGGAGACCCAGTACTTC,TRBV5-1,TRBJ2-5,NA,18,TRBD2
CASRVLADSNQPQHF,TGCGCCAGCAGGGTATTGGCCGATAGCAATCAGCCCCAGCATTTT,TRBV5-1,TRBJ1-5,NA,15,NA
CASSIGGGDYEQYF,TGTGCCAGTAGTATAGGAGGGGGGGACTACGAGCAGTACTTC,TRBV19,TRBJ2-7,NA,14,NA
CASSSRDNWGGYTF,TGTGCCAGCAGTTCACGGGACAACTGGGGAGGCTACACCTTC,TRBV2,TRBJ1-2,NA,14,NA
CASSSGLLGNSPLHF,TGTGCCAGTAGTAGCGGACTTCTAGGGAATTCACCCCTCCACTTT,TRBV19,TRBJ1-6,NA,15,NA
CASSPTGGIYEQYF,TGTGCCAGCAGCCCGACGGGGGGGATTTACGAGCAGTACTTC,TRBV7-2,TRBJ2-7,once,14,TRBD2
CASRPDTDTQYF,TGTGCCAGCAGGCCTGATACGGATACGCAGTATTTT,TRBV2,TRBJ2-3,once,12,NA
CASRDRDRGDTQYF,TGTGCCAGCAGGGACCGGGACAGGGGCGATACGCAGTATTTT,TRBV6-1,TRBJ2-3,NA,14,TRBD1
CASMEGGNTIYF,TGTGCCAGCATGGAGGGAGGAAACACCATATATTTT,TRBV6-5,TRBJ1-3,NA,12,NA
CASSPDRNTGELFF,TGTGCCAGCAGCCCTGACAGGAACACCGGGGAGCTGTTTTTT,TRBV7-2,TRBJ2-2,NA,14,NA
CASSRGDYGYTF,TGTGCCAGCAGCAGGGGGGACTATGGCTACACCTTC,TRBV6-5,TRBJ1-2,NA,12,TRBD1
CASSLDGGGGGNTIYF,TGTGCCAGCAGCTTAGATGGTGGGGGAGGTGGAAACACCATATATTTT,TRBV11-2,TRBJ1-3,NA,16,NA
CATSEGPNSPLHF,TGTGCCACCAGCGAGGGACCTAATTCACCCCTCCACTTT,TRBV15,TRBJ1-6,NA,13,NA